This passage covers 25 T cell receptor beta chains from one sample sequenced in a study of neurological immune-mediated disorders. MiXCR, run by TCRdb on the 5' RACE reads, gives a single entry per CDR3 protein. The data show roughly 80,000 distinct CDR3 sequences, about 9.4% seen once. Sequencing input: PBMCs. These receptors came from a man aged 35-49 years in good health.

This clonotype was seen at least ten times. The chain recombines TRBV11-2 with TRBJ2-3, with a weak D call TRBD1 (5 bases). This CDR3 spans 16 amino acids. Germline CDR1 reads SGHAT; CDR2 reads FQNNGV. V lost 2 bases and J 6 bases, leaving 18 bases between the germline ends. CDR3 nucleotide sequence: TGTGCCAGCAGCTTATTCCCCCTCAGGGATACGGATACGCAGTATTTT. This codes for CASSLFPLRDTDTQYF. The full variable domain, completed using reference TRBV11-2 and TRBJ2-3, is EAGVAQSPRYKIIEKRQSVAFWCNPISGHATLYWYQQILGQGPKLLIQFQNNGVVDDSQLPKDRFSAERLKGVDSTLKIQPAKLEDSAVYLCASSLFPLRDTDTQYFGPGTRLTVL.

This clonotype was found many times. The chain employs TRBV20-1 and TRBJ2-7, with TRBD1 matching 11 bases. Trimming took 6 bases from V and 6 from J; bases not matched to a gene: 13. From germline, CDR1 is DFQATT and CDR2 SNEGSKA (reference sequence). This CDR3 is 15 amino acids long. The CDR3, as DNA: TGCAGTGCAAGCGCATACACAGGGACAGGGGGCGAGCAGTACTTC. Translated, it gives CSASAYTGTGGEQYF.

This clonotype was counted many times. At one boundary the junction diverges from the germline segment, which might be a read error. This chain connects TRBV7-6 to TRBJ2-2, with D perhaps TRBD1 or TRBD2 (6 bases each). Germline V CDR1 and CDR2: SGHVS, FNYEAQ. This CDR3 is 17 amino acids long. CDR3 in DNA: TGTGCCAGCAGTTTAGATGAGGGGGGTACGAACACCGGGGAGCTGTTTTTT. It yields the protein CASSLDEGGTNTGELFF.

This clonotype was observed at least ten times. The J gene is TRBJ2-5, the V gene TRBV20-1; possibly TRBD1 or TRBD2 for D (5 bases each). V lost 0 bases, J lost 6 bases, and 11 bases lay in between. The length of the CDR3 is 13 residues. Germline-derived CDR1 and CDR2 are DFQATT and SNEGSKA (reference sequence). CDR3 residues: CSARDSGAQTQYF. CDR3 DNA: TGCAGTGCTAGAGATTCCGGGGCCCAGACCCAGTACTTC.

This clonotype was observed many times. The chain employs TRBV29-1 and TRBJ2-7; TRBD1 or TRBD2 may be the D gene (6 bases each). This CDR3 region has 15 residues. Germline V CDR1 and CDR2: SQVTM, ANQGSEA. V gave up 5 bases and J gave up 0 bases, with 17 bases separating them. The CDR3 nucleotides read TGCAGCGTTTCCTTTGCGGGACACAGCTCCTACGAGCAGTACTTC. This sequence encodes CSVSFAGHSSYEQYF.

This clonotype was recorded at least ten times. CDR3 sequence reads: CSASRRAESYEQYF. CDR3 in DNA: TGCAGTGCTAGTAGACGGGCTGAGTCCTACGAGCAGTACTTC. The genes are TRBV20-1 and TRBJ2-7; D gene uncertain. This CDR3 comprises 14 residues. Germline assignment: CDR1 DFQATT and CDR2 SNEGSKA (reference sequence). With 3 bases removed from V and 1 base from J, the gap between germline ends came to 13 bases.

This clonotype was observed at least ten times. The chain combines TRBV5-1 with TRBJ2-7, with unresolved D. Looked up from germline, CDR1 is SGHRS and CDR2 is YFSETQ. The CDR3 runs to 13 residues. V was clipped by 0 bases and J by 4 bases, with 8 bases between them. CDR3 nucleotides: TGCGCCAGCAGCTTGGCAGGCAGTTACGAGCAGTACTTC. This codes for CASSLAGSYEQYF.

This clonotype occurred many times. CDR3 region: CASSPPPGHNEQFF. In DNA, the CDR3 is TGTGCCAGCAGCCCTCCCCCTGGCCACAATGAGCAGTTCTTC. This rearrangement joins TRBV7-2 to TRBJ2-1; no definite D call. The CDR3 contains 14 residues. The V end lost 5 bases, the J end lost 5 bases, and 13 bases lay between the germline ends. Germline values: CDR1 SGHTA, CDR2 FQGNSA.

Ten or more counts support this clonotype. The V call is TRBV10-3, the J call TRBJ2-1, with D perhaps matching TRBD2 (7 bases). There are 12 residues in the CDR3. Between the trimmed V and J ends, which lost 3 bases and 15 bases, there was a span of 15 bases. Germline CDR1 is ENHRY and CDR2 is SYGVKD. The CDR3 sequence: CAISEDGGRRFF. In nucleotides, the CDR3 is TGTGCCATCAGTGAAGACGGGGGGCGAAGGTTCTTC.

This clonotype appeared many times. The J gene is TRBJ2-1, the V gene TRBV5-1; tentatively, D is TRBD2 (5 bases). This CDR3 contains 14 residues. Trimming removed 2 bases from V and 6 bases from J, with 12 bases in between. Germline V gene sequence: CDR1 SGHRS, CDR2 YFSETQ. The CDR3 sequence is CASSLLVGVNEQFF. Written as DNA, the CDR3 is TGCGCCAGCAGCTTACTAGTGGGAGTCAATGAGCAGTTCTTC.

The sample holds a few counts of this clonotype. The J gene is TRBJ2-3, the V gene TRBV5-1; 7 bases align to TRBD1. The length of the CDR3 is 13 residues. CDR1 is SGHRS and CDR2 is YFSETQ in the germline V gene. Losses at the gene ends were 4 bases for V and 4 bases for J; bases not matched to a gene: 3. CDR3 sequence (DNA): TGCGCCAGCAGCCGCGGACAGGCAGATACGCAGTATTTT. Its translation: CASSRGQADTQYF.

Comments on this clonotype: A junction end diverges from the germline sequence, so it may reflect a read error. The gene calls are TRBV5-1 and TRBJ2-1; D is possibly TRBD2 (5 bases). In germline, CDR1 is SGHRS, CDR2 YFSETQ. This CDR3 has 13 amino acids. CDR3 DNA: TGCGCCAGCAGCTTGTCGGGGTTCGATGAGCACTTCTTC. Amino acid sequence: CASSLSGFDEHFF.

This clonotype was seen only a few times. V usage is TRBV12-3 or TRBV12-4 and J usage is TRBJ1-6; D is perhaps TRBD1 (5 bases). Trimming left V 3 bases short and J 7 bases short, with 19 bases between. The CDR3 has 17 amino acids. CDR3 coding DNA: TGTGCCAGCAGTTTCCTAGGGCCAAGGGGAAGGAATTCACCCCTCCACTTT. This encodes CASSFLGPRGRNSPLHF.

This rearrangement joins TRBV6-5 to TRBJ2-7, with D perhaps matching TRBD1 (6 bases). Germline V gene sequence: CDR1 MNHEY, CDR2 SVGAGI. This CDR3 has 18 residues. V was trimmed by 3 bases and J by 3 bases, leaving 24 bases between them. The CDR3 DNA follows: TGTGCCAGCAGTTATACTGTTCCCGGGACAACGGGTCGCTACGAGCAGTACTTC. Translation: CASSYTVPGTTGRYEQYF.

This clonotype was observed at least ten times. The V and J genes are TRBV11-2 and TRBJ2-1; perhaps TRBD1 as D (5 bases). The V gene's germline CDR1 is SGHAT and CDR2 FQNNGV. V lost 0 bases and J lost 5, with 5 bases in between. There are 13 residues in the CDR3. CDR3 residues: CASSLEGHNEQFF. Here the CDR3 DNA reads TGTGCCAGCAGCTTAGAGGGGCACAATGAGCAGTTCTTC.

This clonotype was recorded at least ten times. The rearrangement links TRBV29-1 to TRBJ1-1, with unresolved D. Germline loops: CDR1 SQVTM, CDR2 ANQGSEA. Trimming stripped 5 bases from V and 1 base from J, with 5 bases between. This CDR3 is 11 amino acids long. CDR3 amino acids: CSVWENTEAFF. CDR3 bases: TGCAGCGTTTGGGAGAACACTGAAGCTTTCTTT.

The table lists this clonotype with many counts. The J gene is TRBJ2-1, the V gene TRBV20-1, with a weak D call TRBD1 (5 bases). The CDR3 is 16 residues long. Germline lookup yields CDR1 DFQATT and CDR2 SNEGSKA (reference sequence). V was shortened by 3 bases and J by 8 bases, with 23 bases between the two germline ends. The DNA of the CDR3 is TGCAGTGCTAGGCTCCGAGTGGGGCAGGGATGGGATGAGCAGTTCTTC. Translated, it gives CSARLRVGQGWDEQFF.

The chain links TRBV7-2 to TRBJ2-1; the D gene is possibly TRBD2 (5 bases). The CDR3 sequence is 12 residues long. CDR1 SGHTA and CDR2 FQGNSA come from the germline V gene. The V end lost 8 bases, the J end lost 3 bases, and 8 bases lay between the germline ends. The CDR3 bases are TGTGCCAGCTCCCGGGGCTACAATGAGCAGTTCTTC. Translating it yields CASSRGYNEQFF.

V and J are TRBV5-5 and TRBJ2-3; no clear D gene. Germline assignment: CDR1 SGHKS and CDR2 YYEKEE (reference sequence). The CDR3 extends over 15 amino acids. The V end was cut by 0 bases, the J end by 14 bases, with 22 bases between. The CDR3 is CASSLVSSSGTKAYF. The CDR3 nucleotides read TGTGCCAGCAGCTTGGTTAGCTCCTCCGGCACGAAGGCGTATTTT. The complete variable domain, with remaining parts taken from reference TRBV5-5 and TRBJ2-3, reads DAGVTQSPTHLIKTRGQQVTLRCSPISGHKSVSWYQQVLGQGPQFIFQYYEKEERGRGNFPDRFSARQFPNYSSELNVNALLLGDSALYLCASSLVSSSGTKAYFGPGTRLTVL.

By share, this clonotype counts as medium-sized (0.01 to 0.1%). The CDR3 DNA is TGTGCCAGCAGCCCCTTGGCCGTAGCTAACTATGGCTACACCTTC. Translation gives CASSPLAVANYGYTF. This chain joins TRBV7-2 and TRBJ1-2; D unresolved. Deletions cut 5 bases from V and 0 bases from J, with 13 bases between. CDR1 is SGHTA and CDR2 is FQGNSA in the germline V gene. This CDR3 region has 15 residues.

This clonotype has ten or more counts. J is TRBJ2-2 and V is TRBV5-1; D is unclear. V was shortened by 1 base and J by 7 bases, with 14 bases between the two germline ends. The CDR3 is 15 residues long. Germline lookup yields CDR1 SGHRS and CDR2 YFSETQ. The CDR3 region has the DNA TGCGCCAGCAGCTTGTCCTTCCCTTTGGACGGGGAGCTGTTTTTT. This encodes CASSLSFPLDGELFF.

This clonotype has at least ten counts. The V call is TRBV11-2, the J call TRBJ2-4; no clear D gene. This CDR3 has 13 residues. Per germline, CDR1 SGHAT and CDR2 FQNNGV. The germline V and J ends were trimmed by 1 base and 7 bases, with 8 bases remaining between them. CDR3 loop: CASSLVGINIQYF. Here the CDR3 DNA reads TGTGCCAGCAGCTTAGTAGGGATCAACATTCAGTACTTC.

Many counts were recorded for this clonotype. The genes are TRBV7-9 and TRBJ2-1; D remains ambiguous. This CDR3 region has 15 residues. Trimming cost V 5 bases and J 9 bases, with 20 bases left between them. Germline loops: CDR1 SEHNR, CDR2 FQNEAQ (reference sequence). The CDR3 coding sequence is TGTGCCAGCAGCGGCAATCGTTTAGTTTCGGGTGAGCAGTTCTTC. Protein product: CASSGNRLVSGEQFF.

Ten or more counts support this clonotype. The chain has TRBV12-3 or TRBV12-4 and TRBJ2-1; possible D gene TRBD1, 6 bases. The CDR3 totals 13 residues. V was cut by 3 bases and J by 6 bases, with 9 bases left in between. The DNA for the CDR3 is TGTGCCAGCAGTTTGGTGGGGGCCAATGAGCAGTTCTTC. Amino acids: CASSLVGANEQFF.

About this clonotype: At one of its ends the junction is not consistent with the germline gene, which may arise from a read error. The chain links TRBV6-1 to TRBJ2-6; D call uncertain. Germline lookup yields CDR1 MNHNS and CDR2 SASEGT. The CDR3 has 15 residues. The CDR3, as DNA: TGTGCCAGCAGTGGGACGGGTAATAGGGCAAACGACCTGACTTTC. Residues: CASSGTGNRANDLTF.